This paragraph reports one T cell receptor beta chain. Its antigen is as yet unknown. A much larger clone lies one base from this, so it may be a read error. From germline, CDR1 is SEHNR and CDR2 FQNEAQ (reference sequence). Unmatched junction bases numbered 12, after V lost 4 bases and J lost 7 bases. CDR3 size: 15 residues. The use of a sample-barcoded 5' primer and a J-beta primer mix characterized a second PCR of roughly 6 to 11 cycles. TCRdb used MiXCR to reprocess the 5' RACE reads, holding one entry per CDR3 protein. There are some 880,000 distinct CDR3 sequences in the sample; around 36% occur only once, and 13% lies in the top ten. The record originates from a study of blood T cells in healthy people across ages. Study outcomes and limitations: From one million sequenced T cells, diversity estimates were lower bounds. TCR beta diversity was tightly associated with the proportion of naive T cells. Compared with aged donors, long-lived donors showed fewer expanded clones, suggesting selection.

Investigators took ten milliliters of peripheral blood from every donor. This sequence originates from a man aged 18 to 29 in good health. Sequencing was carried out using blood. The V call is TRBV7-9, the J call TRBJ2-7; TRBD2 agrees at 8 bases. The CDR3 spells CASSSRGGRYNEQYF. Here the CDR3 DNA reads TGTGCCAGCAGCTCTCGGGGGGGCCGCTACAATGAGCAGTACTTC.